This T cell receptor (beta chain) was captured in a study of T cell responses to AZD1222 COVID-19 vaccine. Germline V gene lookup returns CDR1 SGHTA and CDR2 FQGNSA. The CDR3 extends over 15 amino acids. V was pared by 2 bases and J by 2 bases, with 3 bases of the junction left unmatched. Data came from immunoSEQ multiplex PCR; TCRdb stores just in-frame clones and leaves some out. The repertoire holds about 83,000 clones, with 70% to 90% as singletons. This clonotype was obtained from an adult who received the AZD1222 COVID-19 vaccine. Sequenced material: peripheral blood, taken 28 days after the second AZD1222 dose. The rearrangement uses TRBV7-2 and TRBJ2-1, with 7 bases identical to TRBD1. The DNA for the CDR3 is TGTGCCAGCAGCTTATCTGGGACAGCCTACAATGAGCAGTTCTTC. Amino acids: CASSLSGTAYNEQFF. The whole variable domain, remainder taken from reference TRBV7-2 and TRBJ2-1, is GAGVSQSPSNKVTEKGKDVELRCDPISGHTALYWYRQSLGQGLEFLIYFQGNSAPDKSGLPSDRFSAERTGGSVSTLTIQRTQQEDSAVYLCASSLSGTAYNEQFFGPGTRLTVL.